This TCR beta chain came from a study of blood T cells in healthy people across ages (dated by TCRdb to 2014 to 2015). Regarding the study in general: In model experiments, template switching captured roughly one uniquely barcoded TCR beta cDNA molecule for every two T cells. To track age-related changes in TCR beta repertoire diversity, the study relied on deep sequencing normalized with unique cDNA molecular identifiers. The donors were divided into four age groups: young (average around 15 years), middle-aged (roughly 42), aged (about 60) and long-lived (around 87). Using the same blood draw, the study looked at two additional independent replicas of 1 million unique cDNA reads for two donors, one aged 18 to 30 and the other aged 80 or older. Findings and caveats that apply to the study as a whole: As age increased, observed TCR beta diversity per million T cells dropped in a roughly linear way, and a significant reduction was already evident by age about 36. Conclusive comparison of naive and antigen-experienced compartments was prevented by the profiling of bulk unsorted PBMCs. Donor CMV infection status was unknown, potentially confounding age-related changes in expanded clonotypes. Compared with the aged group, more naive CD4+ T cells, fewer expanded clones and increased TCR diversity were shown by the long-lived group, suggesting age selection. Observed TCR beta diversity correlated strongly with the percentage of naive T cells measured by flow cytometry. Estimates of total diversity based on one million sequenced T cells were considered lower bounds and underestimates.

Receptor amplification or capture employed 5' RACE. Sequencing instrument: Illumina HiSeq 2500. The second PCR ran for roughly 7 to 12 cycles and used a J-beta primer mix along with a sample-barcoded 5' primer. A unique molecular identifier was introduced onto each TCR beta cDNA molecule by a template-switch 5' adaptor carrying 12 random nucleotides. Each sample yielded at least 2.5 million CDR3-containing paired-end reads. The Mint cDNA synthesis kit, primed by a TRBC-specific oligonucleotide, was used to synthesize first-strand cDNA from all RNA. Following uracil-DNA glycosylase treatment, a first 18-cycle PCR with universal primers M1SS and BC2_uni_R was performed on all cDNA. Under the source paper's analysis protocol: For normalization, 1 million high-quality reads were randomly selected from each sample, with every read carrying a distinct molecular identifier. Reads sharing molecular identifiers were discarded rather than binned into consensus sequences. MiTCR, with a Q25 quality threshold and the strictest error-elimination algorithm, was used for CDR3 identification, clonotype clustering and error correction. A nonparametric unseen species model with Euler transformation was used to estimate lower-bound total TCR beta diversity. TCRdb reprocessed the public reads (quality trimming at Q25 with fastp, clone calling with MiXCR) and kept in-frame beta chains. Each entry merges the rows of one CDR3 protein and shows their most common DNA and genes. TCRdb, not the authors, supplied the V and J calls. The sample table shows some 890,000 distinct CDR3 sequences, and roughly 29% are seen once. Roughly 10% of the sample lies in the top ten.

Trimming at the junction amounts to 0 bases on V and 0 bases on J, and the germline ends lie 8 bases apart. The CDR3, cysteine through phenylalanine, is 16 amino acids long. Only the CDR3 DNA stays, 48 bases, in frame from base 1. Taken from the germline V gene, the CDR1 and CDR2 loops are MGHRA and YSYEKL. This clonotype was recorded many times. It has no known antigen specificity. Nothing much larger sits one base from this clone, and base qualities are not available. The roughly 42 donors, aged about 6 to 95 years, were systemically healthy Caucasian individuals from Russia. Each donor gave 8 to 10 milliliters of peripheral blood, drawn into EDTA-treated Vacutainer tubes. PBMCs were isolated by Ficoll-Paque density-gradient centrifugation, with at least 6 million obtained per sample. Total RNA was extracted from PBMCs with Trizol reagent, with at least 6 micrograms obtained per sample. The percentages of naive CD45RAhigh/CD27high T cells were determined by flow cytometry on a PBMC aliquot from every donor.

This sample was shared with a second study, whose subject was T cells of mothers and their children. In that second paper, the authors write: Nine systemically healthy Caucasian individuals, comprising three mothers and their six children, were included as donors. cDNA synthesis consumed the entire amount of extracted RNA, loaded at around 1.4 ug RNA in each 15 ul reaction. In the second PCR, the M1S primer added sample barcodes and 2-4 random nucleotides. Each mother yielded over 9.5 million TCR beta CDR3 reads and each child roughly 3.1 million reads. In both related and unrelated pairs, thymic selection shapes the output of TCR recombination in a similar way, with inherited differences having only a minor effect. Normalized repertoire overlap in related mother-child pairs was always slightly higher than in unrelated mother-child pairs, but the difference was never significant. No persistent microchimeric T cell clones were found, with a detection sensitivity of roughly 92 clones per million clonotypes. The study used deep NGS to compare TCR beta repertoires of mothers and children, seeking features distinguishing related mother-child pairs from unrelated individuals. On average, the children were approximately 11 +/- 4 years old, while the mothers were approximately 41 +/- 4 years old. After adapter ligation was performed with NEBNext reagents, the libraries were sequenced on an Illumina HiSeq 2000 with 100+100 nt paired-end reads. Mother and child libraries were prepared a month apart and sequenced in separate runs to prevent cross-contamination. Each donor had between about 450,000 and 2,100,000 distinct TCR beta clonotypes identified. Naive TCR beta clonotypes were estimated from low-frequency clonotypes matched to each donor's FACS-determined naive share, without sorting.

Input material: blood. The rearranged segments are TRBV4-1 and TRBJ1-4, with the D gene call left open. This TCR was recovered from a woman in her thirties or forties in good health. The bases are TGCGCCAGCAGCCAAGATCCGGGTACAACTAATGAAAAACTGTTTTTT. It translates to CASSQDPGTTNEKLFF.